This T cell receptor (beta chain) is drawn from a study of cytotoxic CD8 clonotypes in ibrutinib-treated CLL. Study information: Median treatment time before response sampling was eleven to twelve months, range 6 to 36.

A word on this clone: Its antigen is undetermined.

Overall study findings and caveats: Patients showed higher baseline clonality than age-matched healthy donors, and it tracked circulating CD8+ T-cell counts. Few clonotypes were public, and these shrank or held steady under treatment.

Sequencing used immunoSEQ multiplex PCR; TCRdb keeps in-frame clones, though not all of them. The sample yields approximately 80,000 clones, about 86% seen once. The ends were cut back, 5 bases at V and 8 bases at J, with 22 bases in the middle. CDR1 is SQVTM and CDR2 is ANQGSEA in the germline V gene. CDR3 length: 15 amino acids. The sequenced sample was PBMCs, obtained before ibrutinib treatment. The source is a human donor with chronic lymphocytic leukemia. V is TRBV29-1 and J is TRBJ2-1, with a weak D call TRBD1 (6 bases). The CDR3: CSVLAITGKLDEQFF. CDR3 sequence (DNA): TGCAGCGTTCTCGCTATAACAGGGAAACTGGATGAGCAGTTCTTC.